A single T cell receptor beta chain is shown here with its context. Patients at the Seattle site were enrolled during active infection and followed longitudinally. As processed by the authors: For nucleated cells, counts were estimated from reference gene primer amplification. TCRdb's copy holds only in-frame clones and misses some; the assay was immunoSEQ multiplex PCR. The V and J calls and the clone size are those of that table, but D and trimming were determined from the DNA. This table has 350,000 or so clones, approximately 87% appearing once. The sample belongs to a study of blood T cell repertoires in COVID-19. On the study more broadly: The study drew acute and convalescent COVID-19 samples from the United States, Italy and Spain. From T cells, B-cell-depleted T cells, or PBMCs came the material, which was cDNA or gDNA.

Sequenced sample: peripheral blood. The receptor's source is a woman aged 30 to 39 with COVID-19, enrolled during active disease.

CDR3 nucleotide sequence: TGTGCCAGCAGCCTCTGGACAGAAGAGACCCAGTACTTC. It translates to CASSLWTEETQYF. V gene TRBV5-4 combines with J gene TRBJ2-5; D possibly corresponds to TRBD1 (6 bases). Germline lookup yields CDR1 SGHNT and CDR2 YYREEE (reference sequence). The germline V and J ends were trimmed by 4 bases and 3 bases, with 10 bases remaining between them. The CDR3 totals 13 residues.